This T cell receptor (beta chain) was profiled in a study of shared clonotypes between healthy human individuals. CDR3 length: 13 residues. Germline loops: CDR1 SGHKS, CDR2 YYEKEE (reference sequence). The V and J ends lost 4 bases and 1 base respectively, with 8 bases between them. The data were produced by immunoSEQ multiplex PCR, yet TCRdb's version contains in-frame clones alone and is incomplete. Of 1.5 million to 1.9 million clones listed, under 99% were seen once; the top ten hold approximately 0.44%. Source material: naive CD4+ T cells sorted from blood. Documented subset: CD45RA+ positively selected. The J gene is TRBJ1-1, the V gene TRBV5-5, with D possibly matching TRBD1 (5 bases). The origin of this receptor is a man aged 25-45 years in good health. The chain's CDR3 is CASSKDRNTEAFF. CDR3 in DNA: TGTGCCAGCAGCAAAGACAGGAACACTGAAGCTTTCTTT.